The 22 T cell receptor beta chains reported below all come from one sample, sequenced in a study of immune evolution from preneoplasia to lung adenocarcinoma. Assay: immunoSEQ multiplex PCR; the TCRdb copy retains only in-frame clones and omits some. The sample yields 3,600 or so clones, 65% to 85% seen once. The sequenced sample consisted of FFPE lung adenocarcinoma in situ tissue. The receptors stem from a person aged 55-85 years with lung adenocarcinoma.

This clone was detected only a few times. V is TRBV7-2 and J is TRBJ2-7; D might be TRBD2 (7 bases). CDR1 SGHTA and CDR2 FQGNSA come from the germline V gene. CDR3 length: 16 residues. Trimming took off 5 bases at V and 3 bases at J, with 20 bases between the two ends. DNA for the CDR3: TGTGCCAGCAGCCAGGGGTCGGGACTACCAGGCTACGAGCAGTACTTC. Its translation is CASSQGSGLPGYEQYF.

The rearrangement joins TRBV7-9 to TRBJ1-6; D possibly corresponds to TRBD1 (6 bases). CDR3 size: 14 residues. V lost 6 bases and J 10 bases, leaving 16 bases between the germline ends. CDR1 is SEHNR and CDR2 is FQNEAQ in the germline V gene (reference sequence). CDR3 nucleotide sequence: TGTGCCAGCAGGGGAGGGGCAGGGGAATCACCCCTCCACTTT. It specifies CASRGGAGESPLHF.

J is TRBJ1-1 and V is TRBV6-6; 7 bases line up with TRBD1. The CDR3 has 13 amino acids. After removal of 6 bases from V and 3 bases from J, the junction contained 4 bases not matched to a gene. Germline CDR1 and CDR2: MNHNY and SVGAGI (reference sequence). The CDR3 nucleotides read TGTGCCAGCAGACACACAGGGGACACTGAAGCTTTCTTT. Encoded protein: CASRHTGDTEAFF.

The CDR3 nucleotides read TGCAGCGTTGTGAACAGGGTGAACTATGGCTACACCTTC. It is translated as CSVVNRVNYGYTF. The chain couples TRBV29-1 to TRBJ1-2; a possible D gene is TRBD1 (6 bases). The CDR3 runs 13 residues. Germline-derived CDR1 and CDR2 are SQVTM and ANQGSEA. V was trimmed by 4 bases and J by 2 bases, leaving 11 bases between them.

The V and J genes are TRBV29-1 and TRBJ1-2, with D uncertain. Germline CDR1 SQVTM, CDR2 ANQGSEA. The CDR3 is made up of 13 amino acids. The V and J ends lost 4 bases and 1 base respectively, with 10 bases between them. The CDR3 coding sequence is TGCAGCGTTGTAGGGCGGGTTAACTATGGCTACACCTTC. Its translation: CSVVGRVNYGYTF.

This clone has more than one count but fewer than ten. V usage is TRBV13 and J usage is TRBJ2-3, with D unresolved. Trimming took 1 base from V and 0 from J, leaving 14 bases between them. The CDR3 has 17 amino acids. Germline V gene data show CDR1 as PRHDT and CDR2 as FYEKMQ (reference sequence). The CDR3 DNA is TGTGCCAGCAGCTTAGACTCCGGTGATCCAAGCACAGATACGCAGTATTTT. Its protein is CASSLDSGDPSTDTQYF.

For this clone: A junction boundary mismatches the germline segment, possibly from a read error. V is TRBV7-7 and J is TRBJ2-7; 7 nucleotides agree with TRBD1. Germline lookup yields CDR1 SSHAT and CDR2 FNYEAQ (reference sequence). The CDR3 has 13 amino acids. The DNA for the CDR3 is TGTGCTAGCAGCTTAGAGACAGGGACCGAGCAGTACTTC. Encoded protein: CASSLETGTEQYF.

The chain recombines TRBV6-4 with TRBJ2-3; TRBD2 might be the D (5 bases). CDR1 is MRHNA, CDR2 SNTAGT, per germline. V shed 3 bases and J shed 0 bases, with 7 bases lying between them. CDR3 length: 14 residues. Here the CDR3 reads CASSEGGSTDTQYF. CDR3 DNA sequence: TGTGCCAGCAGTGAAGGCGGGAGCACAGATACGCAGTATTTT.

V and J are TRBV28 and TRBJ2-5; maybe TRBD2 (5 bases). The CDR3 extends over 16 amino acids. V was pared by 3 bases and J by 2 bases, with 16 bases between. Per the germline V gene, CDR1 is MDHEN and CDR2 is SYDVKM. CDR3 protein: CASSLREGPRQETQYF. The CDR3 nucleotides read TGTGCCAGCAGTTTGCGTGAGGGCCCGAGACAAGAGACCCAGTACTTC.

The chain carries TRBV2 and TRBJ1-5, with D perhaps TRBD1 (5 bases). The CDR3 runs 15 residues. The V end was cut by 6 bases, the J end by 1 base, with 13 bases between. Germline CDR1 SNHLY, CDR2 FYNNEI. The CDR3 DNA reads as TGTGCCAGCAGCAATACAGGAGGCAGCAATCAGCCCCAGCATTTT. Its protein product is CASSNTGGSNQPQHF.

The V gene is TRBV7-2, the J gene TRBJ2-3; 9 bases map to TRBD2. Per the germline V gene, CDR1 is SGHTA and CDR2 is FQGNSA. V gave up 1 base and J gave up 4 bases; unmatched junction bases: 6. The CDR3 has 16 residues. Here the CDR3 reads CASSLGLAGSADTQYF. Written as DNA, the CDR3 is TGTGCCAGCAGCTTAGGTCTAGCGGGGTCAGCAGATACGCAGTATTTT.

The chain recombines TRBV11-1 with TRBJ2-7; D possibly corresponds to TRBD1 (6 bases). The CDR3 has 12 residues. The V end was cut by 5 bases, the J end by 6 bases, with 11 bases between. Germline V gene sequence: CDR1 SGHAT, CDR2 FQDESV (reference sequence). The CDR3 DNA reads as TGTGCCAGCAGCCAGGGGCAGGGCGAGCAGTACTTC. Translation gives CASSQGQGEQYF.

This clone was counted only a few times. The chain joins TRBV29-1 to TRBJ1-1, with TRBD1 as a possible D gene (5 bases). The V end was cut by 6 bases, the J end by 2 bases, with 10 bases between. The CDR3 consists of 12 residues. CDR1 and CDR2 from the germline V gene are SQVTM and ANQGSEA. CDR3: CSVWTPNTEAFF. The CDR3 coding sequence is TGCAGCGTCTGGACACCCAACACTGAAGCTTTCTTT.

The V and J genes are TRBV4-1 and TRBJ2-3; TRBD1 matches 12 bases. Germline V lookup: CDR1 MGHRA, CDR2 YSYEKL. Unmatched junction bases numbered 2, after V lost 4 bases and J lost 6 bases. The CDR3 is 14 amino acids. In DNA form, the CDR3 reads TGCGCCAGCAGCCCCGGGACAGGGGGCGATACGCAGTATTTT. As protein: CASSPGTGGDTQYF.

The chain employs TRBV9 and TRBJ1-1, with D tentatively TRBD1 (5 bases). The CDR3 has 15 amino acids. The germline V and J ends were trimmed by 3 bases and 7 bases, with 19 bases remaining between them. From germline, CDR1 is SGDLS and CDR2 YYNGEE. The CDR3 here is CASSAQGMSRGEAFF. The CDR3 region has the DNA TGTGCCAGCAGCGCCCAGGGTATGTCTCGCGGTGAAGCTTTCTTT. Complete variable domain (other parts from reference TRBV9 and TRBJ1-1): DSGVTQTPKHLITATGQRVTLRCSPRSGDLSVYWYQQSLDQGLQFLIQYYNGEERAKGNILERFSAQQFPDLHSELNLSSLELGDSALYFCASSAQGMSRGEAFFGQGTRLTVV.

The chain joins TRBV4-1 to TRBJ1-1, with 10 nucleotides matching TRBD1. The germline CDR1 and CDR2 sequences are MGHRA and YSYEKL. CDR3 size: 16 residues. The V segment lost 0 bases and the J segment 4 bases; nucleotides outside the gene matches: 5. CDR3 DNA: TGCGCCAGCAGCCAAGATCCCCGGACAGGGGGCACTGAAGCTTTCTTT. Protein product: CASSQDPRTGGTEAFF.

This clone came up a few times. J is TRBJ2-4 and V is TRBV29-1; 9 bases map to TRBD1. The ends lost 6 bases at V and 6 bases at J; junction bases unmatched: 3. The CDR3 length is 12 residues. Germline values: CDR1 SQVTM, CDR2 ANQGSEA. CDR3 protein: CSVPGQGNIQYF. In DNA form, the CDR3 reads TGCAGCGTACCGGGACAGGGAAACATTCAGTACTTC.

The chain carries TRBV7-8 and TRBJ2-5; 12 bases fit TRBD2. V trimming: 5 bases; J trimming: 2 bases; junction bases outside the gene matches: 9. Germline loops: CDR1 SGHVS, CDR2 FQNEAQ. The CDR3 spans 17 residues. The CDR3 region is CASSQARLAGVQETQYF. CDR3 bases: TGTGCCAGCAGCCAGGCCAGACTAGCGGGGGTGCAAGAGACCCAGTACTTC.

V usage is TRBV5-8 and J usage is TRBJ2-1; D is uncertain. The CDR3 is made up of 12 amino acids. Germline V gene sequence: CDR1 SGHTS, CDR2 YDEGEE. V was shortened by 4 bases and J by 7 bases, with 9 bases between the two germline ends. The CDR3 here is CASSRPTNEQFF. The DNA for the CDR3 is TGTGCCAGCAGCCGCCCCACAAATGAGCAGTTCTTC.

The genes are TRBV5-1 and TRBJ1-3; no reliable D call. This CDR3 region has 15 residues. Trimming shortened V by 4 bases and J by 2 bases, and 13 bases separated the two germline ends. Germline CDR1 is SGHRS and CDR2 is YFSETQ. The CDR3 coding sequence is TGCGCCAGCAGCCTCGGCAGTTCCCCTGGAAACACCATATATTTT. This gives the protein CASSLGSSPGNTIYF.

V usage is TRBV11-3 and J usage is TRBJ2-5, with TRBD2 identical over 8 bases. The CDR3 loop spans 14 amino acids. Germline-derived CDR1 and CDR2 are SGHNT and YENEEA. The trim removed 3 bases at V and 5 bases at J, leaving 5 bases unmatched. This CDR3 reads CASSLTSVTETQYF. DNA of the CDR3: TGTGCCAGCAGCTTGACTAGCGTGACTGAGACCCAGTACTTC.

The rearrangement uses TRBV7-9 and TRBJ1-3; D remains unclear. CDR1 SEHNR and CDR2 FQNEAQ come from the germline V gene (reference sequence). V lost 2 bases, J lost 2 bases, and 1 base lay in between. CDR3 length equals 12 residues. CDR3 DNA: TGTGCCAGCAGCTTAACTGGAAACACCATATATTTT. This encodes CASSLTGNTIYF.